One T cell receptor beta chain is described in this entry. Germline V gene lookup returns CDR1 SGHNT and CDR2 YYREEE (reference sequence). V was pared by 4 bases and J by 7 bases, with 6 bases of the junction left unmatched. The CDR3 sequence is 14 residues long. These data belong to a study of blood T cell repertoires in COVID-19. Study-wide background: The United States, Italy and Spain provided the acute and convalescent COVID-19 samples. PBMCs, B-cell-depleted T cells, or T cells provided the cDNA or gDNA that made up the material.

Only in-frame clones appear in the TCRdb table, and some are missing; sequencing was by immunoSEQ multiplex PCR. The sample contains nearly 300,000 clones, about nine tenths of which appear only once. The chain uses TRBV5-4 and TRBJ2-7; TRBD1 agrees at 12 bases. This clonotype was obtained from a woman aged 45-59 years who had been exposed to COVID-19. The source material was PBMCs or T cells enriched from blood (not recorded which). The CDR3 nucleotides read TGTGCCAGCAGCAGGGGACAGGGGGCAAGGGAGCAGTACTTC. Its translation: CASSRGQGAREQYF.